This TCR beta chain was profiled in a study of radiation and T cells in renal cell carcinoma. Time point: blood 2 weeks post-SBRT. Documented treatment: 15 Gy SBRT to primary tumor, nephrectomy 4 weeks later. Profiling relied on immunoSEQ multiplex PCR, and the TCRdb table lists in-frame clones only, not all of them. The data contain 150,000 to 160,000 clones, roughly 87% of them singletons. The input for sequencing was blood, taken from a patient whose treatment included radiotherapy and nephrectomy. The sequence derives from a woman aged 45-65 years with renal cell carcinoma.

The CDR3 sequence: CASSPTGSEKLFF. CDR3 sequence (DNA): TGTGCCAGTAGTCCCACAGGGAGCGAAAAACTGTTTTTT. This rearrangement joins TRBV19 to TRBJ1-4; D is possibly TRBD1 (6 bases). The CDR3 runs 13 residues. Trimming pared 5 bases from V and 8 bases from J, leaving 12 bases between. Germline values: CDR1 LNHDA, CDR2 SQIVND (reference sequence).